This T cell receptor beta chain stems from a study of T cells in tuberculosis. Study observations and caveats: Selection depended on which cryopreserved specimens were available. Active tuberculosis alpha repertoires lay closer to GMM-specific TCRs than controls'. Shorter CDR3-alpha in active tuberculosis partly drove smaller distances.

As to this clone: Its antigen is not identified.

Germline CDR1 and CDR2: SGHRS and YFSETQ. The CDR3 has 14 residues. V shed 0 bases and J shed 7 bases, with 11 bases lying between them. Assay used: immunoSEQ multiplex PCR; TCRdb lists only in-frame clones, some missing. This table has more than 30,000 clones, 94% appearing once. At study entry, adolescents had tuberculin skin tests and IGRA screening. The rearrangement uses TRBV5-1 and TRBJ2-1, with a possible D match to TRBD2 (6 bases). The specimen sequenced was PBMCs. The clonotype originates from a donor aged 10-29 years with latent tuberculosis or without tuberculosis infection. CDR3 nucleotides: TGCGCCAGCAGCTTGGTGTGGGGGGAGAATGAGCAGTTCTTC. It codes for CASSLVWGENEQFF.